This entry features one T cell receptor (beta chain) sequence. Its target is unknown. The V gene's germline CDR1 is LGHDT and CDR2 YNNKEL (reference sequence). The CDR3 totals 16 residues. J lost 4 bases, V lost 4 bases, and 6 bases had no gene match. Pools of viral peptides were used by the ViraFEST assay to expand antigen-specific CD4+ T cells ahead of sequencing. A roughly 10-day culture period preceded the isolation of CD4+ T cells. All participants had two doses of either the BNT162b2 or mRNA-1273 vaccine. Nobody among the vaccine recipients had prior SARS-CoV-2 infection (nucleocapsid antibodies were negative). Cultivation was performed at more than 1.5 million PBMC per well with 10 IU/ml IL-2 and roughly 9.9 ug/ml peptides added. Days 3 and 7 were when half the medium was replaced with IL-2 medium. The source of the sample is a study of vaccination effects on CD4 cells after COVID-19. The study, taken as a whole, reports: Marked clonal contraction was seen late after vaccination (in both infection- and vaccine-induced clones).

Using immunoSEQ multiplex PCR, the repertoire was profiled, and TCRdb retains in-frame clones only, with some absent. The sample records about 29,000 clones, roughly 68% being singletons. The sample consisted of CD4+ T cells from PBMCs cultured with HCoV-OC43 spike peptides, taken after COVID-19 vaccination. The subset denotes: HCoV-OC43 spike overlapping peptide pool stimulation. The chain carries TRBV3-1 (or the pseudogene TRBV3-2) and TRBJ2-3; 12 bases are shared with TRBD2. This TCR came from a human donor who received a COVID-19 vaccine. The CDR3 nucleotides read TGTGCCAGCAGCCGGCTAGCGGGAGGGTTCGCAGATACGCAGTATTTT. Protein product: CASSRLAGGFADTQYF.